This T cell receptor (beta chain) was sequenced for a study of Ad26.COV2.S vaccination and SARS-CoV-2 variants. For the study at large: Donor participated within the Ad26.COV2.S arm of the COV1001 trial.

The data were produced by immunoSEQ multiplex PCR, yet TCRdb's version contains in-frame clones alone and is incomplete. The table includes more than 300,000 clones, around four fifths detected once. As for treatment: approximately 18 received Ad26.COV2.S at low or high dose, single or two shots; about five received placebo; per-sample allocation not given. Material that was analyzed had been drawn on day 63 after the first vaccine or placebo injection. The germline CDR1 and CDR2 sequences are LNHDA and SQIVND (reference sequence). V was clipped by 3 bases and J by 4 bases, with 15 bases between them. CDR3 size: 15 residues.

This TCR was sampled from a person between 18 and 59 years old who received the Ad26.COV2.S COVID-19 vaccine or a placebo. The chain recombines TRBV19 with TRBJ1-2; D not certain. The sequences come from peripheral blood, collected in a trial of Ad26.COV2.S vaccine versus placebo. DNA of the CDR3: TGTGCCAGTAGTATGTCCGAGACAAGGGCCTATGGCTACACCTTC. This translates into CASSMSETRAYGYTF.